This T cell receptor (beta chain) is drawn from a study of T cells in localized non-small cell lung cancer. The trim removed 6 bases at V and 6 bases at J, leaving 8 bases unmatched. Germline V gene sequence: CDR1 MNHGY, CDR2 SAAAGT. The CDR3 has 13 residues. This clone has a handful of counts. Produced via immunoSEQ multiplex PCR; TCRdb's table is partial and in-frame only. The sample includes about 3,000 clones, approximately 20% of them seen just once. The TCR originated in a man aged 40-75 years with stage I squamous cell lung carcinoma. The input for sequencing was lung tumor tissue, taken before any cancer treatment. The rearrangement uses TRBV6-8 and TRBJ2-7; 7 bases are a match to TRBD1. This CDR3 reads CASSTTGVGEQYF. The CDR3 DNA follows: TGTGCCAGCAGCACAACAGGGGTCGGCGAGCAGTACTTC.